This T cell receptor (beta chain) was profiled in a study of OX40 agonist ivuxolimab in advanced cancers. Study results and limitations: The study observed clonal expansion of CD4+ and CD8+ blood T cells by week 6 at 0.1 to 3.0 mg/kg. On average, CD8+ T cells showed a greater number of expanded clones than CD4+. Low normalized T-cell clonal expansion was also seen in some nonresponders.

A note on this clone: Its antigen remains unidentified.

Using immunoSEQ multiplex PCR, the repertoire was profiled, and TCRdb retains in-frame clones only, with some absent. This sample has 30,000 or so clones; around 90% occur once, and the top ten carry just under 9.5%. The specimen was CD4+ or CD8+ T cells sorted from blood, collected in a trial of the OX40 agonist ivuxolimab. This clonotype originated in an adult with an advanced solid tumor such as melanoma, head and neck, liver or kidney cancer.

The CDR3 reads CASSSGQGSGDTQYF. The CDR3 region has the DNA TGTGCCAGCAGCTCGGGACAGGGGAGTGGAGATACGCAGTATTTT. This sequence joins TRBV9 and TRBJ2-3, with TRBD1 matching 10 bases. Germline V gene data show CDR1 as SGDLS and CDR2 as YYNGEE. CDR3 length: 15 residues. J was trimmed by 5 bases and V by 4 bases; bases with no gene match: 7.